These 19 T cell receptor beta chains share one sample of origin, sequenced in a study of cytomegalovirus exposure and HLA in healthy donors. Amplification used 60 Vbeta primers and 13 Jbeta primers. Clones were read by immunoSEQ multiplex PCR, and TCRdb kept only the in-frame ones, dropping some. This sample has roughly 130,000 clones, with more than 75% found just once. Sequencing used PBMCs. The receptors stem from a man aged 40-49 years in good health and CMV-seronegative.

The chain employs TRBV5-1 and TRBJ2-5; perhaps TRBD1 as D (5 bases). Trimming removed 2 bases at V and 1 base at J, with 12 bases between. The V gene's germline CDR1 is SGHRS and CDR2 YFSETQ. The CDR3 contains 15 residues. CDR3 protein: CASSFLQGSQETQYF. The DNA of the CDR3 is TGCGCCAGCAGCTTTCTCCAGGGATCCCAAGAGACCCAGTACTTC.

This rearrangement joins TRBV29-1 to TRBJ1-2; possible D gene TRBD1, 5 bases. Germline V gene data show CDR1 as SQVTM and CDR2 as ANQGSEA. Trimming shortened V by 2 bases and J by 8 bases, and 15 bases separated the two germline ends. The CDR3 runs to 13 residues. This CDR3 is CSVEKGGVGGYTF. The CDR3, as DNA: TGCAGCGTTGAAAAAGGAGGGGTGGGAGGCTACACCTTC.

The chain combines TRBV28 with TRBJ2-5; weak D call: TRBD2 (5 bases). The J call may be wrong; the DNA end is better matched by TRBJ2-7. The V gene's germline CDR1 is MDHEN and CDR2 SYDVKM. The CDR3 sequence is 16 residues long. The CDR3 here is CASTGYTLAEVYEQYF. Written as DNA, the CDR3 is TGTGCCAGCACCGGCTACACTCTAGCTGAGGTCTACGAGCAGTACTTC.

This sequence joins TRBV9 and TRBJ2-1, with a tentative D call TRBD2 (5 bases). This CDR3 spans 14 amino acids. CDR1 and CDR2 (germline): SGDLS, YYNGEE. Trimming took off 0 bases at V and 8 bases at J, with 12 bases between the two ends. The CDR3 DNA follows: TGTGCCAGCAGCGTAGTCTTAGCCGGGGATGAGCAGTTCTTC. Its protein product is CASSVVLAGDEQFF.

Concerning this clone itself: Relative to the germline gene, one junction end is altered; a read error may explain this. The CDR3 coding sequence is TGTGCCAGCAGCCTAACTCCCCTAGGAGGGGAAGCTTTCTTT. It codes for CASSLTPLGGEAFF. The rearrangement joins TRBV7-3 to TRBJ1-1; no clear D gene. CDR1 and CDR2 from the germline V gene are SGHTA and FQGTGA. This CDR3 is 14 amino acids long.

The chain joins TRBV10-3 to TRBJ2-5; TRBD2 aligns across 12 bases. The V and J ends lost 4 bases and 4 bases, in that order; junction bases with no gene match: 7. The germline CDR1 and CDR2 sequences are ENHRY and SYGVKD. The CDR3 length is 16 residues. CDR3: CAISVGTSGFRETQYF. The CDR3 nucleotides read TGTGCCATCAGTGTGGGGACTAGCGGGTTCCGAGAGACCCAGTACTTC.

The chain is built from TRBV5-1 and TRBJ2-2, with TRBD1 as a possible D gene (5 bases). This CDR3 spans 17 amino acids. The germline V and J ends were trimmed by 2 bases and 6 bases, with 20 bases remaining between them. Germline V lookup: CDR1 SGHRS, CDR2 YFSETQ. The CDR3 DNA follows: TGCGCCAGCAGCTTCACCTCTCGAACGACAGTGTCCGGGGAGCTGTTTTTT. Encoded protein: CASSFTSRTTVSGELFF.

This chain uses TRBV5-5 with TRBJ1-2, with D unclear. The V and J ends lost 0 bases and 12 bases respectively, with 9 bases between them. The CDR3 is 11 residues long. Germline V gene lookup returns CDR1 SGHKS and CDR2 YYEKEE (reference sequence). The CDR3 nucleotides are TGTGCCAGCAGCTTGGCCGAGGAAGACACCTTC. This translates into CASSLAEEDTF.

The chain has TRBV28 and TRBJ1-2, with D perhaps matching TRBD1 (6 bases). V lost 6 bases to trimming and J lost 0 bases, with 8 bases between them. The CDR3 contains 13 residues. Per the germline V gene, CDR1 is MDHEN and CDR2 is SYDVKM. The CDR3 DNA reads TGTGCCAGCAGGGACAGAACTAACTATGGCTACACCTTC. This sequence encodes CASRDRTNYGYTF.

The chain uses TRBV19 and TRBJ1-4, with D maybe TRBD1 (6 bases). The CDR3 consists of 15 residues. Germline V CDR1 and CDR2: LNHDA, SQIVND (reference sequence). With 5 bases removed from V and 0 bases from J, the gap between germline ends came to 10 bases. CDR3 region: CASSDRTATNEKLFF. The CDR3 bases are TGTGCCAGTAGTGACCGGACAGCAACTAATGAAAAACTGTTTTTT. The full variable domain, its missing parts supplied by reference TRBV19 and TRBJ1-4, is DGGITQSPKYLFRKEGQNVTLSCEQNLNHDAMYWYRQDPGQGLRLIYYSQIVNDFQKGDIAEGYSVSREKKESFPLTVTSAQKNPTAFYLCASSDRTATNEKLFFGSGTQLSVL.

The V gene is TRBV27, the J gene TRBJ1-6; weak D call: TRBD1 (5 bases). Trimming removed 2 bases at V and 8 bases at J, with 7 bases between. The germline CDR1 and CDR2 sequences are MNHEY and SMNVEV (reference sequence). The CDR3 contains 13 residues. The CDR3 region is CASSLGGDSPLHF. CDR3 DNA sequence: TGTGCCAGCAGTTTAGGAGGGGATTCACCCCTCCACTTT.

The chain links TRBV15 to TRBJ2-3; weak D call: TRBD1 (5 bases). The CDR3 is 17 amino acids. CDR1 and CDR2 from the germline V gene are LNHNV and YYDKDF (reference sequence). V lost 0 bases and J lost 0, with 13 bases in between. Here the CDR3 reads CATSRDSGAPSTDTQYF. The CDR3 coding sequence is TGTGCCACCAGCAGAGATTCTGGGGCCCCTAGCACAGATACGCAGTATTTT.

Here the CDR3 reads CATSRDRTEDFYNNQPQHF. In DNA form, the CDR3 reads TGTGCCACCAGCAGAGATAGGACAGAAGATTTTTATAACAATCAGCCCCAGCATTTT. The V gene is TRBV15, the J gene TRBJ1-5, with D maybe TRBD1 (6 bases). This CDR3 contains 19 residues. V lost 0 bases, J lost 3 bases, and 21 bases lay in between. Germline V gene sequence: CDR1 LNHNV, CDR2 YYDKDF (reference sequence).

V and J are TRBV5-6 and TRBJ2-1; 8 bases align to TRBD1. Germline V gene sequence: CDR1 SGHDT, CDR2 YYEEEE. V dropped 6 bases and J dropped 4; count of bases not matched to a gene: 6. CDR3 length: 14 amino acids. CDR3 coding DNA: TGTGCCAGCAATGGACAGGGCCATTACAATGAGCAGTTCTTC. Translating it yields CASNGQGHYNEQFF.

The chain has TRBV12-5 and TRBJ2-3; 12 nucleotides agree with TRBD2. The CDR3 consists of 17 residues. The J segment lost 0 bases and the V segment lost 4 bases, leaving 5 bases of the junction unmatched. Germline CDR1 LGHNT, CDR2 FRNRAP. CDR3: CASGSAGTSGSTDTQYF. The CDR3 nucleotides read TGTGCTAGTGGTTCCGCCGGGACTAGCGGGAGCACAGATACGCAGTATTTT.

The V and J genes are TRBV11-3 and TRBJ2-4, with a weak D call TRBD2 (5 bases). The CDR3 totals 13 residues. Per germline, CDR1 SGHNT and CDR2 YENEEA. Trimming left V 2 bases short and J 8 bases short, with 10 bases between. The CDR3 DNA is TGTGCCAGCAGCTTATTGAACGGGGACATTCAGTACTTC. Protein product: CASSLLNGDIQYF.

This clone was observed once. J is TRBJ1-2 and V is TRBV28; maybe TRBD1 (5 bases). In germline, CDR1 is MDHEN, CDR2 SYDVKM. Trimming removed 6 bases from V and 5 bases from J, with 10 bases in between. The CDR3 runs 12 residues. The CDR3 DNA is TGTGCCAGCAGCAGGGTGCAATATGGCTACACCTTC. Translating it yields CASSRVQYGYTF.

CDR3 amino acids: CASTRDRQARYEQYF. CDR3 coding DNA: TGTGCCAGCACCCGGGACCGACAGGCCCGCTACGAGCAGTACTTC. This sequence joins TRBV6-5 and TRBJ2-7; D perhaps matches TRBD1 (6 bases). Germline lookup yields CDR1 MNHEY and CDR2 SVGAGI. Trimming took 7 bases from V and 3 from J, leaving 19 bases between them. This CDR3 has 15 amino acids.

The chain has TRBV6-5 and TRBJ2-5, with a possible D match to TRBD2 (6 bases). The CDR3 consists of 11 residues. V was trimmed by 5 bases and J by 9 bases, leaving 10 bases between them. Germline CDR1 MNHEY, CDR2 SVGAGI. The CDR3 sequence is CASSAWGAQYF. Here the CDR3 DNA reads TGTGCCAGCAGTGCCTGGGGGGCCCAGTACTTC.